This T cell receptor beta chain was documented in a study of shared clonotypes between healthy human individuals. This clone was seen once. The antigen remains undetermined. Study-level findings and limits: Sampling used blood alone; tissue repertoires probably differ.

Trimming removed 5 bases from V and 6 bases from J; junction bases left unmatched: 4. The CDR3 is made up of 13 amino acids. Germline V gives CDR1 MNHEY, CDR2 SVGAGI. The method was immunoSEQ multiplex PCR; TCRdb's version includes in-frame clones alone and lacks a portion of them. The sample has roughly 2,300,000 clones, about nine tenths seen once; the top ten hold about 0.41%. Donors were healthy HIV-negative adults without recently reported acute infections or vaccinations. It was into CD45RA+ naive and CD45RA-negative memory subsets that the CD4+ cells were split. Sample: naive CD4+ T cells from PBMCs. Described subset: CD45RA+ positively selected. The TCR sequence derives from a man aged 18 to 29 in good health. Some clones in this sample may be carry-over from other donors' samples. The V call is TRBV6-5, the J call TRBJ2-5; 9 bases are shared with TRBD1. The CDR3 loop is CASSRQGVKTQYF. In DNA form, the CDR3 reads TGTGCCAGCAGTCGACAGGGGGTGAAGACCCAGTACTTC.